Given below is one T cell receptor (beta chain) in context. Its specificity is not known. This specimen belongs to a study of cytomegalovirus exposure and HLA in healthy donors. Broader study findings: Later analysis suggested links between common viral pathogens and several top significant clusters. The number of N-insertions in an Asian-associated ancestry cluster was reportedly below the roughly 700-donor mean in a later analysis. Presence/absence analyses treated sequencing depth as roughly uniform across donors.

The PCR ran on 60 Vbeta and 13 Jbeta primers. Produced via immunoSEQ multiplex PCR; TCRdb's table is partial and in-frame only. This table has 75,000 to 90,000 clones, 60% to 80% appearing once. The trim removed 4 bases at V and 7 bases at J, leaving 7 bases unmatched. Looked up from germline, CDR1 is SGDLS and CDR2 is YYNGEE. The CDR3 has 15 residues. The material sequenced was PBMCs. The TCR sequence derives from a woman in her thirties or forties in good health and CMV-seropositive. The J gene is TRBJ2-1, the V gene TRBV9; 11 positions agree with TRBD2. Written as DNA, the CDR3 is TGTGCCAGCAGCCCGAGACTAGCGGGGCGGAATGAGCAGTTCTTC. It yields the protein CASSPRLAGRNEQFF.